The 18 T cell receptor beta chains below all came from one sample that was sequenced in a study of post-analysis software for immune sequencing data. For these TCRs, the target antigens are not known. The TCR beta cDNA libraries carried unique molecular identifiers. MiXCR, run by TCRdb on the PCR reads, gives a single entry per CDR3 protein. Of about 200,000 distinct CDR3 sequences listed, 29% are singletons. Study outcomes and limitations: In patients, five TRBV segments were more frequent than in controls, with TRBV5-6, TRBV5-1 and TRBV20-1 among them.

The sample was blood. These receptors all come from a girl aged 2-17 years with multiple sclerosis.

The chain uses TRBV9 and TRBJ1-1; a weak D match, TRBD1 (6 bases). The CDR3 runs to 16 residues. V shed 4 bases and J shed 0 bases, with 16 bases lying between them. Germline-derived CDR1 and CDR2 are SGDLS and YYNGEE. Here the CDR3 reads CASSSAGTLMNTEAFF. The CDR3 bases are TGTGCCAGCAGCTCAGCAGGGACACTGATGAACACTGAAGCTTTCTTT.

The chain uses TRBV28 and TRBJ2-2; D remains ambiguous. The CDR3 sequence is 13 residues long. V was cut by 3 bases and J by 4 bases, with 6 bases left in between. CDR1 is MDHEN and CDR2 is SYDVKM in the germline V gene. The CDR3 protein is CASSFSVTGELFF. CDR3 nucleotide sequence: TGTGCCAGCAGTTTCTCGGTCACCGGGGAGCTGTTTTTT.

The sample holds many counts of this clonotype. The chain is built from TRBV28 and TRBJ2-3, with 8 bases lining up with TRBD2. The CDR3 runs to 14 residues. V was clipped by 5 bases and J by 2 bases; unmatched bases: 3. Germline loops: CDR1 MDHEN, CDR2 SYDVKM. CDR3 residues: CASSSGGVTDTQYF. The DNA of the CDR3 is TGTGCCAGCAGTAGCGGGGGTGTCACAGATACGCAGTATTTT.

This clonotype turned up a few times. The rearrangement links TRBV7-9 to TRBJ1-5; 7 bases line up with TRBD1. The CDR3 consists of 14 residues. Losses at the gene ends were 5 bases for V and 6 bases for J; bases not matched to a gene: 7. Germline V gene sequence: CDR1 SEHNR, CDR2 FQNEAQ (reference sequence). The CDR3 sequence: CASSPGTAGQPQHF. The CDR3 DNA reads TGTGCCAGCAGCCCAGGGACAGCCGGTCAGCCCCAGCATTTT. The whole variable domain, filled in from reference TRBV7-9 and TRBJ1-5, reads DTGVSQNPRHKITKRGQNVTFRCDPISEHNRLYWYRQTLGQGPEFLTYFQNEAQLEKSRLLSDRFSAERPKGSFSTLEIQRTEQGDSAMYLCASSPGTAGQPQHFGDGTRLSIL.

The J gene is TRBJ2-5, the V gene TRBV20-1; D may be TRBD2 (6 bases). The germline V gene has CDR1 DFQATT and CDR2 SNEGSKA (reference sequence). V shed 2 bases and J shed 1 base, with 17 bases lying between them. The CDR3 totals 16 residues. The chain's CDR3 is CSARPISGGIQETQYF. The CDR3 bases are TGCAGTGCTAGACCCATAAGTGGGGGGATCCAAGAGACCCAGTACTTC.

The gene calls are TRBV4-2 and TRBJ2-1; D may be TRBD2 (6 bases). Germline loops: CDR1 LGHNA, CDR2 YNFKEQ. The V end was cut by 3 bases, the J end by 0 bases, with 9 bases between. This CDR3 contains 15 residues. The CDR3 is CASSHRESSYNEQFF. In nucleotides, the CDR3 is TGTGCCAGCAGCCATCGGGAGAGCTCCTACAATGAGCAGTTCTTC.

In regard to this clonotype: Since a much larger clone is just one base distant, this may be a read error. The chain has TRBV29-1 and TRBJ2-7, with no clear D. Matching the DNA end better, TRBJ2-5 makes the J call doubtful. The germline V gene encodes CDR1 SQVTM and CDR2 ANQGSEA. CDR3 size: 12 residues. The CDR3 region is CSVEEVGETQYF. The CDR3 DNA sequence: TGCAGCGTTGAAGAGGTAGGCGAGACCCAGTACTTC.

This chain links TRBV3-1 with TRBJ2-1; TRBD2 agrees at 10 bases. There are 16 residues in the CDR3. Looked up from germline, CDR1 is LGHDT and CDR2 is YNNKEL (reference sequence). V lost 4 bases and J lost 6; bases outside the gene matches: 9. In nucleotides, the CDR3 is TGTGCCAGCAGCCCCCAACTAGCGGGACGGATCAATGAGCAGTTCTTC. Amino acids: CASSPQLAGRINEQFF.

This sequence joins TRBV18 and TRBJ1-1; no firm D call. There are 14 residues in the CDR3. CDR1 and CDR2 from the germline V gene are KGHSH and LQKENI. V was clipped by 6 bases and J by 1 base, with 12 bases between them. The CDR3 bases are TGTGCCAGCTCTATGTACAAAGCGAACACTGAAGCTTTCTTT. Translated: CASSMYKANTEAFF.

This clonotype was counted ten times or more. The CDR3 sequence: CAIRSGTPYEQYF. The DNA of the CDR3 is TGTGCCATCAGGTCCGGGACACCCTACGAGCAGTACTTC. The chain has TRBV10-3 and TRBJ2-7; maybe TRBD1 (6 bases). V was clipped by 6 bases and J by 2 bases, with 11 bases between them. This CDR3 has 13 amino acids. CDR1 ENHRY and CDR2 SYGVKD come from the germline V gene.

The V and J genes are TRBV6-6 and TRBJ2-7; D remains unclear. CDR1 is MNHNY, CDR2 SVGAGI, per germline (reference sequence). CDR3 length: 11 amino acids. V shed 5 bases and J shed 3 bases, with 5 bases lying between them. The DNA of the CDR3 is TGTGCCAGCAGTACGCTCTACGAGCAGTACTTC. This encodes CASSTLYEQYF.

This clonotype was recorded many times. CDR3 sequence (DNA): TGTGCCAGCAGCTTAGCGACTAGCGGCTCCTACGAGCAGTACTTC. It encodes CASSLATSGSYEQYF. The chain combines TRBV11-2 with TRBJ2-7; TRBD2 matches 9 bases. V trimming: 1 base; J trimming: 0 bases; junction bases outside the gene matches: 1. From germline, CDR1 is SGHAT and CDR2 FQNNGV. There are 15 residues in the CDR3.

This clonotype was counted many times. The rearrangement joins TRBV10-1 to TRBJ1-6, with D possibly being TRBD1 (6 bases). Per the germline V gene, CDR1 is WNHNN and CDR2 is SYGVQD (reference sequence). The CDR3 covers 13 residues. V was pared by 7 bases and J by 8 bases, with 12 bases between. The CDR3 spells CASNRDRDSPLHF. The CDR3 region has the DNA TGCGCCAGCAACAGGGATAGGGATTCACCCCTCCACTTT.

The table lists this clonotype with a few counts. The V gene is TRBV20-1, the J gene TRBJ1-1; tentative D call: TRBD1 (6 bases). The CDR3 is made up of 13 amino acids. Germline V gene sequence: CDR1 DFQATT, CDR2 SNEGSKA (reference sequence). Trimming stripped 2 bases from V and 1 base from J, with 8 bases between. CDR3 sequence (DNA): TGCAGTGCTAGAACAGGGAGGAACACTGAAGCTTTCTTT. Protein sequence: CSARTGRNTEAFF.

V and J are TRBV27 and TRBJ2-1; D might be TRBD1 (5 bases). The germline V and J ends were trimmed by 0 bases and 2 bases, with 8 bases remaining between them. In germline, CDR1 is MNHEY, CDR2 SMNVEV (reference sequence). CDR3 length equals 15 residues. CDR3 sequence: CASSLSGATYNEQFF. The CDR3 coding sequence is TGTGCCAGCAGTTTATCAGGGGCTACCTACAATGAGCAGTTCTTC.

This clonotype was seen ten or more times. The V and J genes are TRBV5-1 and TRBJ2-5, with 8 bases identical to TRBD1. Unmatched junction bases numbered 9, after V lost 4 bases and J lost 7 bases. CDR1 is SGHRS and CDR2 is YFSETQ in the germline V gene. The CDR3 loop spans 14 amino acids. CDR3 loop: CASSKDRAGGTQYF. CDR3 DNA: TGCGCCAGCAGCAAGGACAGGGCCGGGGGGACCCAGTACTTC.

This clonotype was observed many times. This chain links TRBV6-5 with TRBJ2-7, with TRBD1 identical over 8 bases. Germline loops: CDR1 MNHEY, CDR2 SVGAGI. The CDR3 is made up of 13 amino acids. V was clipped by 6 bases and J by 6 bases; unmatched bases: 7. The CDR3 DNA sequence: TGTGCCAGCAGACTCGACAGGGGAGGCGAGCAGTACTTC. Translation gives CASRLDRGGEQYF.

Details on this clonotype: A much larger clone differs by one base, so this may be a read error. V and J are TRBV29-1 and TRBJ1-2, with 7 bases lining up with TRBD1. Germline V gene sequence: CDR1 SQVTM, CDR2 ANQGSEA. J lost 4 bases, V lost 7 bases, and 15 bases had no gene match. This CDR3 contains 15 residues. The CDR3 here is CSALFYGQAGYGYTF. CDR3 in DNA: TGCAGCGCCCTCTTCTACGGACAGGCCGGCTATGGCTACACCTTC.